The 26 T cell receptor beta chains given below trace back to one sample, sequenced in a study of T-cell reconstitution after alpha-beta-depleted transplantation in children. Preparation of the TCRbeta library used unique molecular identifiers. In TCRdb, the PCR reads were re-called with MiXCR into one record per CDR3 protein. The sample yields 490,000 or so distinct CDR3 sequences, under 15% seen once. Source: PBMCs from the stem cell graft donor, taken from the stem cell graft. Every receptor here comes from a human donor who donated a stem cell graft to a child with combined immunodeficiency.

The table lists this clonotype with a few counts. The chain carries TRBV11-3 and TRBJ2-1; TRBD2 aligns across 9 bases. The J segment lost 5 bases and the V segment lost 5 bases, leaving 10 bases of the junction unmatched. The CDR3 totals 16 residues. The germline gives CDR1 SGHNT, CDR2 YENEEA. CDR3 in amino acids: CASSPRGSGRHNEQFF. The CDR3, as DNA: TGTGCCAGCAGCCCCCGTGGTAGCGGGAGACACAATGAGCAGTTCTTC.

This chain connects TRBV30 to TRBJ2-2; D is undetermined. Germline CDR1 GTSNPN, CDR2 SVGIG (reference sequence). V lost 0 bases to trimming and J lost 3 bases, with 14 bases between them. The CDR3 extends over 16 amino acids. The DNA of the CDR3 is TGTGCCTGGAGTGTACTGGGGTTTCGGGACACCGGGGAGCTGTTTTTT. Translation gives CAWSVLGFRDTGELFF.

This clonotype was observed at least ten times. V and J are TRBV4-3 and TRBJ1-5; weak D call: TRBD1 (5 bases). The germline V and J ends were trimmed by 2 bases and 2 bases, with 13 bases remaining between them. Germline V gene sequence: CDR1 LGHNA, CDR2 YSLEER. The CDR3 consists of 16 residues. CDR3 protein: CASSQNRGVGNQPQHF. The DNA of the CDR3 is TGCGCCAGCAGCCAAAACCGGGGGGTGGGCAATCAGCCCCAGCATTTT.

This clonotype occurred a few times. The V and J genes are TRBV12-3 or TRBV12-4 and TRBJ2-7; no clear D gene. The CDR3 covers 14 residues. Trimming stripped 4 bases from V and 1 base from J, with 11 bases between. The CDR3 sequence is CASSSLVGSYEQYF. In DNA, the CDR3 is TGTGCCAGCAGTTCCCTAGTAGGGTCCTACGAGCAGTACTTC.

The chain couples TRBV28 to TRBJ2-7; 8 bases match TRBD1. The junction had 6 bases not matched to a gene; V was cut back by 2 bases and J by 3 bases. The CDR3 is made up of 15 amino acids. Germline values: CDR1 MDHEN, CDR2 SYDVKM. In nucleotides, the CDR3 is TGTGCCAGCAGTTTACCAGGGGGCGCGTTCTACGAGCAGTACTTC. Protein: CASSLPGGAFYEQYF.

This clonotype was detected ten times or more. The V and J genes are TRBV29-1 and TRBJ2-7, with D perhaps matching TRBD1 (5 bases). Trimming shortened V by 5 bases and J by 0 bases, and 8 bases separated the two germline ends. This CDR3 region has 12 residues. Germline CDR1 SQVTM, CDR2 ANQGSEA. The CDR3 is CSVRGPSYEQYF. CDR3 bases: TGCAGCGTTAGGGGTCCCTCCTACGAGCAGTACTTC.

Points on this clonotype: A much larger clone sits a single nucleotide away, making a read error possible. The rearrangement links TRBV9 to TRBJ2-3, with D maybe TRBD1 (5 bases). Gene TRBJ1-5 matches the end of the DNA better, so the J call may be wrong. This CDR3 has 17 residues. Germline V lookup: CDR1 SGDLS, CDR2 YYNGEE. DNA for the CDR3: TGTGCCAGCAGCCCCCCTCATAGCGGGGGGGTCACAGATACGCAGCATTTT. Its protein product is CASSPPHSGGVTDTQHF.

This clonotype was seen a handful of times. The J gene is TRBJ2-6, the V gene TRBV5-1, with a possible D match to TRBD1 (6 bases). From germline, CDR1 is SGHRS and CDR2 YFSETQ. The CDR3 sequence is 15 residues long. V lost 4 bases and J 2 bases, leaving 10 bases between the germline ends. In nucleotides, the CDR3 is TGCGCCAGCAGCCAATCAGGGGCTGGGGCCAACGTCCTGACTTTC. This encodes CASSQSGAGANVLTF.

The genes are TRBV15 and TRBJ2-7, with D perhaps TRBD1 or TRBD2 (5 bases each). V was shortened by 0 bases and J by 3 bases, with 15 bases between the two germline ends. In germline, CDR1 is LNHNV, CDR2 YYDKDF (reference sequence). The CDR3 has 16 residues. As DNA, the CDR3 is TGTGCCACCAGCAGAGATTTGGGGGTTGGAGTCTACGAGCAGTACTTC. Amino acid sequence: CATSRDLGVGVYEQYF.

The chain is built from TRBV7-8 and TRBJ2-1; D is ambiguous. The V and J ends lost 4 bases and 8 bases respectively, with 12 bases between them. CDR3 length: 13 residues. CDR1 SGHVS and CDR2 FQNEAQ come from the germline V gene. The CDR3 DNA is TGTGCCAGCAGCTCCTCGTGGGTCGATGAGCAGTTCTTC. As protein: CASSSSWVDEQFF.

V usage is TRBV7-2 and J usage is TRBJ2-7; D is undetermined. CDR3 length: 17 amino acids. Germline V CDR1 and CDR2: SGHTA, FQGNSA. The ends were cut back, 2 bases at V and 6 bases at J, with 23 bases in the middle. DNA for the CDR3: TGTGCCAGCAGCTTACATTTATTTTCCGGCTCCCCGGGCGAGCAGTACTTC. Translation: CASSLHLFSGSPGEQYF.

This clonotype was recorded a few times. The chain links TRBV7-9 to TRBJ2-1, with 13 bases fitting TRBD2. CDR3 size: 16 residues. Germline loops: CDR1 SEHNR, CDR2 FQNEAQ (reference sequence). V shed 9 bases and J 3 bases; nucleotides not matched to a gene: 8. CDR3 bases: TGTGCCAGTGCCCCGGGACTAGCGGGAATCTACAATGAGCAGTTCTTC. Its translation is CASAPGLAGIYNEQFF.

This clonotype was counted only a few times. CDR3 amino acids: CASSDQGLWGEQYF. The CDR3 DNA reads TGTGCCAGCAGTGATCAGGGACTTTGGGGGGAGCAGTACTTC. The chain carries TRBV12-3 or TRBV12-4 and TRBJ2-7; maybe TRBD2 (6 bases). The CDR3 sequence is 14 residues long. Trimming left V 5 bases short and J 7 bases short, with 18 bases between.

The V call is TRBV18, the J call TRBJ2-3; D tentatively reads TRBD1 or TRBD2 (6 bases each). Germline lookup yields CDR1 KGHSH and CDR2 LQKENI. The CDR3 sequence is 16 residues long. The V end was cut by 3 bases, the J end by 0 bases, with 13 bases between. The CDR3 DNA reads TGTGCCAGCTCACCGGACGGGGGCCGAAGCACAGATACGCAGTATTTT. It yields the protein CASSPDGGRSTDTQYF. Full variable domain (rest looked up from reference TRBV18 and TRBJ2-3): NAGVMQNPRHLVRRRGQEARLRCSPMKGHSHVYWYRQLPEEGLKFMVYLQKENIIDESGMPKERFSAEFPKEGPSILRIQQVVRGDSAAYFCASSPDGGRSTDTQYFGPGTRLTVL.

The V gene is TRBV18, the J gene TRBJ2-1, with D perhaps being TRBD1 or TRBD2 (5 bases each). CDR3 length: 13 amino acids. The V and J ends lost 9 bases and 6 bases respectively, with 15 bases between them. Per germline, CDR1 KGHSH and CDR2 LQKENI. The CDR3 sequence: CASRQGVGNEQFF. The CDR3 DNA reads as TGTGCCAGTCGGCAGGGAGTAGGCAATGAGCAGTTCTTC. Looking up the rest from reference TRBV18 and TRBJ2-1 gives the full variable domain: NAGVMQNPRHLVRRRGQEARLRCSPMKGHSHVYWYRQLPEEGLKFMVYLQKENIIDESGMPKERFSAEFPKEGPSILRIQQVVRGDSAAYFCASRQGVGNEQFFGPGTRLTVL.

A few counts support this clonotype. V is TRBV6-2 or TRBV6-3 and J is TRBJ2-1, with 8 bases fitting TRBD1. Germline V lookup: CDR1 MNHEY, CDR2 SVGEGT. CDR3 length: 15 residues. Trimming took 6 bases from V and 7 from J; bases not matched to a gene: 11. The DNA for the CDR3 is TGTGCCAGCAGAAACCCGGGACAGGCTAGAAATGAGCAGTTCTTC. Protein product: CASRNPGQARNEQFF.

This clonotype came up a few times. The gene calls are TRBV5-1 and TRBJ2-2; D may be TRBD1 (6 bases). Germline CDR1 reads SGHRS; CDR2 reads YFSETQ. V dropped 1 base and J dropped 5 bases, with 12 bases sitting between them. This CDR3 comprises 15 residues. The CDR3 region is CASSLRQDFTGELFF. For the CDR3, the DNA is TGCGCCAGCAGCTTGCGACAGGATTTTACCGGGGAGCTGTTTTTT.

The genes are TRBV14 and TRBJ2-7; TRBD1 matches at 9 bases. In germline, CDR1 is SGHDN, CDR2 FVKESK. The CDR3 has 15 residues. V lost 4 bases to trimming and J lost 4 bases; unmatched junction nucleotides: 8. The CDR3 sequence: CASSPGTGLNYEQYF. CDR3 coding DNA: TGTGCCAGCAGCCCCGGGACAGGGTTGAATTACGAGCAGTACTTC.

This clonotype was seen repeatedly, ten times or more. The rearrangement links TRBV10-3 to TRBJ2-1; TRBD2 matches 16 bases. Germline V gives CDR1 ENHRY, CDR2 SYGVKD. J gave up 6 bases and V 6 bases, and 2 bases lay outside the gene matches. CDR3 length equals 15 residues. The CDR3 loop is CAIRGTSGRANEQFF. Written as DNA, the CDR3 is TGTGCCATCAGAGGGACTAGCGGGAGGGCCAATGAGCAGTTCTTC.

At least ten counts were recorded for this clonotype. The J gene is TRBJ2-7, the V gene TRBV4-2; D not certain. The germline CDR1 and CDR2 sequences are LGHNA and YNFKEQ. This CDR3 has 13 residues. V lost 4 bases and J 3 bases, leaving 10 bases between the germline ends. The CDR3 DNA is TGTGCCAGCAGCCCTCGGTGGGGCTACGAGCAGTACTTC. It is translated as CASSPRWGYEQYF.

This clonotype was counted at least ten times. The chain is built from TRBV29-1 and TRBJ2-1; D may match TRBD1 or TRBD2 (5 bases each). This CDR3 contains 12 residues. Germline assignment: CDR1 SQVTM and CDR2 ANQGSEA. The ends were cut back, 6 bases at V and 4 bases at J, with 10 bases in the middle. In DNA, the CDR3 is TGCAGCGTGGGATGGGGGTACAATGAGCAGTTCTTC. This gives the protein CSVGWGYNEQFF.

The chain uses TRBV2 and TRBJ2-7; a weak D match, TRBD2 (5 bases). The germline CDR1 and CDR2 sequences are SNHLY and FYNNEI. The V and J ends lost 5 bases and 5 bases respectively, with 13 bases between them. This CDR3 has 13 residues. The DNA for the CDR3 is TGTGCCAGCAGTCCGGGAACAGCAGACGAGCAGTACTTC. This gives the protein CASSPGTADEQYF.

The V gene is TRBV7-2, the J gene TRBJ2-1; either TRBD1 or TRBD2 may fit D (5 bases each). In germline, CDR1 is SGHTA, CDR2 FQGNSA. The V end lost 2 bases, the J end lost 16 bases, and 15 bases lay between the germline ends. The CDR3 spans 12 residues. The CDR3 region has the DNA TGTGCCAGCAGCTTACCACGGGACCCTGGATTCTTC. Amino acid sequence: CASSLPRDPGFF.

This clonotype appeared a few times. This rearrangement joins TRBV5-6 to TRBJ2-2; D is ambiguous. Germline-derived CDR1 and CDR2 are SGHDT and YYEEEE. The CDR3 runs to 16 residues. Between the trimmed V and J ends, which lost 6 bases and 6 bases, there was a span of 21 bases. The CDR3 loop reads CASMSWGAPRAGELFF. The CDR3, as DNA: TGTGCCAGCATGTCCTGGGGTGCCCCTCGGGCCGGGGAGCTGTTTTTT.

This clonotype was observed at least ten times. This sequence joins TRBV10-3 and TRBJ2-3; TRBD1 matches at 10 bases. There are 16 residues in the CDR3. CDR1 is ENHRY and CDR2 is SYGVKD in the germline V gene. V was clipped by 10 bases and J by 2 bases; unmatched bases: 12. CDR3 DNA sequence: TGTGCCACCCAGCCGATGGGACAGGGGCCCACAGATACGCAGTATTTT. It encodes CATQPMGQGPTDTQYF.

This rearrangement joins TRBV10-3 to TRBJ2-1, with TRBD2 matching over 11 bases. V gave up 10 bases and J gave up 0 bases; unmatched junction bases: 5. This CDR3 has 15 residues. Germline V lookup: CDR1 ENHRY, CDR2 SYGVKD. The CDR3 reads CATSTSGDSYNEQFF. In nucleotides, the CDR3 is TGTGCCACTTCGACTAGCGGGGACTCCTACAATGAGCAGTTCTTC.